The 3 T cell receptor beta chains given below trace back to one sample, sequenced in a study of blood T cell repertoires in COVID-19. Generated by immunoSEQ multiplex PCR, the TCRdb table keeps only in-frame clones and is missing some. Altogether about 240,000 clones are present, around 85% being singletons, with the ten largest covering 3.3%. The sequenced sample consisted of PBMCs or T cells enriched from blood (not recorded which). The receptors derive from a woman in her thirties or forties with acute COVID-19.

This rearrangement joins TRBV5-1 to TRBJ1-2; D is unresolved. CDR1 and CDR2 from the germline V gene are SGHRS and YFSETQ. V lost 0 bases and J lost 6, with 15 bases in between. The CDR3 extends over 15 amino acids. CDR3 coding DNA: TGCGCCAGCAGCTTGGGAAGCAGAGGGTACGATGGCTACACCTTC. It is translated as CASSLGSRGYDGYTF.

This chain's CDR3 is CASSERTSGRNEQFF. The CDR3 bases are TGCGCCAGCAGTGAACGGACTAGCGGGAGAAATGAGCAGTTCTTC. The chain employs TRBV10-1 and TRBJ2-1, with TRBD2 matching over 13 bases. Germline V gene sequence: CDR1 WNHNN, CDR2 SYGVQD (reference sequence). After removal of 3 bases from V and 7 bases from J, the junction contained 3 bases not matched to a gene. The CDR3 is 15 amino acids.

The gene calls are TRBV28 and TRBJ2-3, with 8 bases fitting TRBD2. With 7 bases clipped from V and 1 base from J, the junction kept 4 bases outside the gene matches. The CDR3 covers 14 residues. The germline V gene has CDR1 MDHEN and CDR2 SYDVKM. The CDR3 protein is CASIAGSRTDTQYF. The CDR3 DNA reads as TGTGCCAGCATAGCGGGGTCTCGCACAGATACGCAGTATTTT.